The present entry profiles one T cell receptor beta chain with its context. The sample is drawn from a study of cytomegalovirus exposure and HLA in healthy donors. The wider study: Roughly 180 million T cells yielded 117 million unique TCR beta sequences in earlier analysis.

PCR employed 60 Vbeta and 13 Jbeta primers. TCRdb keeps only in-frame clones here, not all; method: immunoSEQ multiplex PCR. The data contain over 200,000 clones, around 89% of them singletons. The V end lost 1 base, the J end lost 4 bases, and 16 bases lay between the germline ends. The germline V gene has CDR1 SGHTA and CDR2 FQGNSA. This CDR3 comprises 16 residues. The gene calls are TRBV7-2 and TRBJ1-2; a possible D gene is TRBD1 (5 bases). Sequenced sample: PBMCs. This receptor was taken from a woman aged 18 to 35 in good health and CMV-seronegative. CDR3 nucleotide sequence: TGTGCCAGCAGCTTAGGGTGGGGGGAACCTATCTATGGCTACACCTTC. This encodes CASSLGWGEPIYGYTF.